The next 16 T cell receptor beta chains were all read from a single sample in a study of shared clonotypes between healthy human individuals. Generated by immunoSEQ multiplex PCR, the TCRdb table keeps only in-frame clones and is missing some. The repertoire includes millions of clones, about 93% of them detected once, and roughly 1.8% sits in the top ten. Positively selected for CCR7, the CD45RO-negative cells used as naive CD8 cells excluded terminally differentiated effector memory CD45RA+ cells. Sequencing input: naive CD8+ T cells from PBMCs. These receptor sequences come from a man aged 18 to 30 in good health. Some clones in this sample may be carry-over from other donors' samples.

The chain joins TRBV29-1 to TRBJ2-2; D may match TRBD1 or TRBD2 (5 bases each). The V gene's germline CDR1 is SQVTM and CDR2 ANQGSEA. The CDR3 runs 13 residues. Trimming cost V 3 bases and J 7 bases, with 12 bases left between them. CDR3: CSVDPEGFGELFF. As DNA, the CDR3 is TGCAGCGTTGACCCAGAGGGGTTCGGGGAGCTGTTTTTT.

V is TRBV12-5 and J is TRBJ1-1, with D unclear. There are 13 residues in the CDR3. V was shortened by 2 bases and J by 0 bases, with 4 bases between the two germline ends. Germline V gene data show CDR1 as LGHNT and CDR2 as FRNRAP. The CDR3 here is CASGLNMNTEAFF. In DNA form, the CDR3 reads TGTGCTAGTGGTTTGAACATGAACACTGAAGCTTTCTTT. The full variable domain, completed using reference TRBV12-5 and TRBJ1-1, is DARVTQTPRHKVTEMGQEVTMRCQPILGHNTVFWYRQTMMQGLELLAYFRNRAPLDDSGMPKDRFSAEMPDATLATLKIQPSEPRDSAVYFCASGLNMNTEAFFGQGTRLTVV.

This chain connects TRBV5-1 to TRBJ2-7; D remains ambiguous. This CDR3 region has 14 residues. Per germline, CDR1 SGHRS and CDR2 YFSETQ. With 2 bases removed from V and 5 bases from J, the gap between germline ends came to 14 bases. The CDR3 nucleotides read TGCGCCAGCAGCTTTCTCCCGGGTTGGGACGAGCAGTACTTC. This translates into CASSFLPGWDEQYF. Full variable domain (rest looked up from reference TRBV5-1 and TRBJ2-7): KAGVTQTPRYLIKTRGQQVTLSCSPISGHRSVSWYQQTPGQGLQFLFEYFSETQRNKGNFPGRFSGRQFSNSRSEMNVSTLELGDSALYLCASSFLPGWDEQYFGPGTRLTVT.

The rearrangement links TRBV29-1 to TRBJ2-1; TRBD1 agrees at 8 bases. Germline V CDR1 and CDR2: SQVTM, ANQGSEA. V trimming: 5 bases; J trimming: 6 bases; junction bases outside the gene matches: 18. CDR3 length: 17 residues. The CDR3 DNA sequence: TGCAGCGTTTCACCGCTCTTGGGGACAGGCGCTTTCAATGAGCAGTTCTTC. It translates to CSVSPLLGTGAFNEQFF.

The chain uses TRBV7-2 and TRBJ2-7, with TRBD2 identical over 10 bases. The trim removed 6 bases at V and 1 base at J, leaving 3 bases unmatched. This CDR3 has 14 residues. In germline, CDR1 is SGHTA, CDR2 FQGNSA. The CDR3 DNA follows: TGTGCCAGCAGAGGGACTAGCGTTTCCTACGAGCAGTACTTC. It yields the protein CASRGTSVSYEQYF.

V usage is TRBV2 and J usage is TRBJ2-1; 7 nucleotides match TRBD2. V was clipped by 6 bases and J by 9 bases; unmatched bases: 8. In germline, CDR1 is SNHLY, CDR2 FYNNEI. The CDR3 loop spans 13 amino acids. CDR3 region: CASRLGLGIEQFF. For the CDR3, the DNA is TGTGCCAGCAGACTCGGACTAGGGATTGAGCAGTTCTTC.

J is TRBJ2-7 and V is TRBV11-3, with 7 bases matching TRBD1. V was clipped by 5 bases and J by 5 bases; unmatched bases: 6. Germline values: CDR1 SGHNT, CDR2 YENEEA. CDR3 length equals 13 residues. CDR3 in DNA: TGTGCCAGCAGCCCAGACAGGGACCACGAGCAGTACTTC. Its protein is CASSPDRDHEQYF.

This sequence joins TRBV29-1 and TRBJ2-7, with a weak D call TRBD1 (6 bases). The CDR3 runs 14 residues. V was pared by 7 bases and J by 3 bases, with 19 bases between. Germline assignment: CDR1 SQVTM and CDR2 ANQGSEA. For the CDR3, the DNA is TGCAGCGCAAAAACCCGGGACAAGATCTACGAGCAGTACTTC. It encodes CSAKTRDKIYEQYF.

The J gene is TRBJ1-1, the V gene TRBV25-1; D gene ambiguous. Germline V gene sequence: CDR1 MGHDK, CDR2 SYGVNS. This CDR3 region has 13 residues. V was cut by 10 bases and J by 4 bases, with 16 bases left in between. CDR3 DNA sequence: TGTGCCACAAGGCTTGGTTTGGGCACTGAAGCTTTCTTT. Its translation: CATRLGLGTEAFF.

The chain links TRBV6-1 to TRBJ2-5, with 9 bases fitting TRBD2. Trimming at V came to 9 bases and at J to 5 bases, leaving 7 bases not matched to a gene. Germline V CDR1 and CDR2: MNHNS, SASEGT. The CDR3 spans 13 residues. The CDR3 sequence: CASGLAGEETQYF. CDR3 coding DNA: TGTGCCAGTGGGTTAGCGGGAGAGGAGACCCAGTACTTC.

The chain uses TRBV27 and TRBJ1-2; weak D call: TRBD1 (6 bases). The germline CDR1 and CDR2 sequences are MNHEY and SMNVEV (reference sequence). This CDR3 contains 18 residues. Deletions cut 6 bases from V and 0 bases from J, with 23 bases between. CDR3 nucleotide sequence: TGTGCCAGCAGCTCCACATCCCTCGTGACAGGAGCTAACTATGGCTACACCTTC. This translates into CASSSTSLVTGANYGYTF.

The chain's CDR3 is CASTPYRDTEAFF. The CDR3, as DNA: TGTGCCAGTACCCCGTATCGGGACACTGAAGCTTTCTTT. The gene calls are TRBV19 and TRBJ1-1; D uncertain. This CDR3 contains 13 residues. CDR1 LNHDA and CDR2 SQIVND come from the germline V gene (reference sequence). V dropped 7 bases and J dropped 3 bases, with 12 bases sitting between them.

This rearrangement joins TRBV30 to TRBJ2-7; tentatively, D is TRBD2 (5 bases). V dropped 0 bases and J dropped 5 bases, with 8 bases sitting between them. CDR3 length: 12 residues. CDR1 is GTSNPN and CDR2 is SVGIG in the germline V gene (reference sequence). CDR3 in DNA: TGTGCCTGGAGTGTACTCGGGGACGAGCAGTACTTC. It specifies CAWSVLGDEQYF.

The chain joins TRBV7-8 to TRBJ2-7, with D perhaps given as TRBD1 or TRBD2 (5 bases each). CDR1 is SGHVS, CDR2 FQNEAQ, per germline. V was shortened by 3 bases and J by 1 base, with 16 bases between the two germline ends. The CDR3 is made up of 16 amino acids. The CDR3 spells CASSFSIGGSSYEQYF. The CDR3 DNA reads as TGTGCCAGCAGCTTCTCGATTGGGGGTTCGTCCTACGAGCAGTACTTC. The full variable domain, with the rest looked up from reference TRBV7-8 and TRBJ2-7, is GAGVSQSPRYKVAKRGQDVALRCDPISGHVSLFWYQQALGQGPEFLTYFQNEAQLDKSGLPSDRFFAERPEGSVSTLKIQRTQQEDSAVYLCASSFSIGGSSYEQYFGPGTRLTVT.

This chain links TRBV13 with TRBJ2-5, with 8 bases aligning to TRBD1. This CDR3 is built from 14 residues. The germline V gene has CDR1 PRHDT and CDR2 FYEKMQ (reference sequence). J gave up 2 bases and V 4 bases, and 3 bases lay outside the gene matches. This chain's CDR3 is CASSSTGDQETQYF. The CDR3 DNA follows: TGTGCCAGCAGCTCGACAGGGGATCAAGAGACCCAGTACTTC. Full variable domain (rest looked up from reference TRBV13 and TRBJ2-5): AAGVIQSPRHLIKEKRETATLKCYPIPRHDTVYWYQQGPGQDPQFLISFYEKMQSDKGSIPDRFSAQQFSDYHSELNMSSLELGDSALYFCASSSTGDQETQYFGPGTRLLVL.

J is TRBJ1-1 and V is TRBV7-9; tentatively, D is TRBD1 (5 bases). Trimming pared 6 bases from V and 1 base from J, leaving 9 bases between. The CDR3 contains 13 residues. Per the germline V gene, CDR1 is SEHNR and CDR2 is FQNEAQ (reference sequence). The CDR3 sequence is CASRAGGNTEAFF. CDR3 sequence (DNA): TGTGCCAGCAGGGCGGGGGGGAACACTGAAGCTTTCTTT.